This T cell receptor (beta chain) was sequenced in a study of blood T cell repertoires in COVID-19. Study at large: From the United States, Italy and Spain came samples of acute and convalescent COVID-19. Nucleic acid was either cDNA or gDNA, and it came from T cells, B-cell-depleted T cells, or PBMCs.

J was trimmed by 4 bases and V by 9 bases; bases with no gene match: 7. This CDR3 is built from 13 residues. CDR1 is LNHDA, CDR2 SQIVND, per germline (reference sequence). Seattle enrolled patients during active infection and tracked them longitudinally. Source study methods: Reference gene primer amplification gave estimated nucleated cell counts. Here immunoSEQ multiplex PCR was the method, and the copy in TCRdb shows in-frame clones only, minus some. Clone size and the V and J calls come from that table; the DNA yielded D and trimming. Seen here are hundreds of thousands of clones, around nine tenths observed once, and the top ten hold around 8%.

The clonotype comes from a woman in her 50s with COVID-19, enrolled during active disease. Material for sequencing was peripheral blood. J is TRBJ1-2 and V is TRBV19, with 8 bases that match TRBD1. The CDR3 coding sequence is TGTGCCAGCAGGACAGGGAGCATCTATGGCTACACCTTC. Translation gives CASRTGSIYGYTF.